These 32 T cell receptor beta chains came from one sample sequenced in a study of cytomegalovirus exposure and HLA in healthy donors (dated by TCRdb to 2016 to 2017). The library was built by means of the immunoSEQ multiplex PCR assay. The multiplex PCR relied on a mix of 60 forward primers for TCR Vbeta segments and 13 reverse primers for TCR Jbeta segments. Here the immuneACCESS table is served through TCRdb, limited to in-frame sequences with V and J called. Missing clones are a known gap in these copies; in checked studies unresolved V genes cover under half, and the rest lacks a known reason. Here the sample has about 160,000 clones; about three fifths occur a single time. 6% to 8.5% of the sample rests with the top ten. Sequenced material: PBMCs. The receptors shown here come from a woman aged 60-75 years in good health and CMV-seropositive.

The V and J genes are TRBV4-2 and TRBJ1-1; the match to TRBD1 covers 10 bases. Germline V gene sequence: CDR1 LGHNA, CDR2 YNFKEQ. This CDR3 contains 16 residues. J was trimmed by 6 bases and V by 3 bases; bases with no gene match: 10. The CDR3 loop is CASSHYGTGAGAEAFF. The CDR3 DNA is TGTGCCAGCAGCCACTATGGGACAGGGGCAGGCGCTGAAGCTTTCTTT.

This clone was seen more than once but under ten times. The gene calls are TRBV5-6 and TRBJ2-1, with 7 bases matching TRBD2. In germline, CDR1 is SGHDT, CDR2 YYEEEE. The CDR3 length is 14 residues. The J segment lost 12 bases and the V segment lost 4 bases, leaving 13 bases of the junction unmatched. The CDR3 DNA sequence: TGTGCCAGCAGCAGCGGGAACCAGCCCGGCCGGCAGTTCTTC. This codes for CASSSGNQPGRQFF.

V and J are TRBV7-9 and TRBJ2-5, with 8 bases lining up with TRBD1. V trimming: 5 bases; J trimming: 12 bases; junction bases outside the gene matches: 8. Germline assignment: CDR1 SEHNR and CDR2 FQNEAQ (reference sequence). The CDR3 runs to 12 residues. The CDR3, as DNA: TGTGCCAGCAGCGCCAGGGACAGGCCTAAGTACTTC. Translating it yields CASSARDRPKYF.

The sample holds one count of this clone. The CDR3 DNA reads as TGTGCCAGTAGTGCAACAGGGGGGCCATACCAGCCCCAGCATTTT. It is translated as CASSATGGPYQPQHF. J is TRBJ1-5 and V is TRBV19; 8 nucleotides align to TRBD1. The CDR3 loop spans 15 amino acids. V trimming: 5 bases; J trimming: 7 bases; junction bases outside the gene matches: 10. Germline V gives CDR1 LNHDA, CDR2 SQIVND (reference sequence).

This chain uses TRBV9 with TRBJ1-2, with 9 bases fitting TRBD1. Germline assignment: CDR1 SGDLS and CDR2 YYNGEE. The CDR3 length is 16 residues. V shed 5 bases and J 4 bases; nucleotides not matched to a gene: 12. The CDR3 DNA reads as TGTGCCAGCAGTAGGGGGGGACAGGGAAGTATCTATGGCTACACCTTC. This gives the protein CASSRGGQGSIYGYTF.

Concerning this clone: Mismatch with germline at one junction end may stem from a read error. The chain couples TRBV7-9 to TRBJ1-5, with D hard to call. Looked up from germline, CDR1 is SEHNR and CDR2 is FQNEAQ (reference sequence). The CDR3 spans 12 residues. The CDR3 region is CSSRGSDQPQHF. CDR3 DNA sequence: TGTTCCAGCCGAGGGTCAGATCAGCCCCAGCATTTT.

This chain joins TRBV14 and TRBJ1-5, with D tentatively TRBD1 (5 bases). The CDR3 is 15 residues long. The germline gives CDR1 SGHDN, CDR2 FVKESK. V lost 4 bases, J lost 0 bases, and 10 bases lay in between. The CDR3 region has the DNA TGTGCCAGCAGCCCTGGGGGGTATAGCAATCAGCCCCAGCATTTT. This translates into CASSPGGYSNQPQHF.

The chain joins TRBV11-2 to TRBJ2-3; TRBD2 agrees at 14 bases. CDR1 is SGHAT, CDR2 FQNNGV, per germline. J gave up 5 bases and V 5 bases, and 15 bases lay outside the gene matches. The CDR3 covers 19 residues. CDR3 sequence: CASSLPQGLGLAGVDTQYF. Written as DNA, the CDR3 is TGTGCCAGCAGCCTACCTCAGGGGCTGGGACTAGCGGGAGTAGATACGCAGTATTTT.

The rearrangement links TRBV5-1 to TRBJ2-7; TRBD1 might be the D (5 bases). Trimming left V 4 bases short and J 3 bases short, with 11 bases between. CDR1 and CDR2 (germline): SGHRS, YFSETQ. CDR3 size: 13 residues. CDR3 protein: CASSTGRIYEQYF. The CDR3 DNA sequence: TGCGCCAGCAGCACAGGACGGATCTACGAGCAGTACTTC.

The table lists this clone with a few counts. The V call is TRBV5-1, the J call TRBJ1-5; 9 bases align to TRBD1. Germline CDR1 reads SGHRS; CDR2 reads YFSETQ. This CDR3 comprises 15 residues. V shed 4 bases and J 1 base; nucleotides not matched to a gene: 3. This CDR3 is CASSAGTGSNQPQHF. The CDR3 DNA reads TGCGCCAGCAGCGCCGGGACAGGGAGCAATCAGCCCCAGCATTTT.

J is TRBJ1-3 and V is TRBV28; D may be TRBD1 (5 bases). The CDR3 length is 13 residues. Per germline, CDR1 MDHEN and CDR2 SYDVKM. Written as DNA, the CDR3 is TGTGCTGCCCTTCAGGGAACTGGAAACACCATATATTTT. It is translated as CAALQGTGNTIYF.

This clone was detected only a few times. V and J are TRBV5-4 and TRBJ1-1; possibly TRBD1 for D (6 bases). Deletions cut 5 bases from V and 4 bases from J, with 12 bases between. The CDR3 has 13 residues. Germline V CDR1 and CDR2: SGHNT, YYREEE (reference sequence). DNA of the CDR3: TGTGCCAGCAGTCAGGGGTTGGGCACTGAAGCTTTCTTT. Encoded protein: CASSQGLGTEAFF.

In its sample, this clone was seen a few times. The CDR3 sequence: CASSPHRTGGQETQYF. The CDR3 DNA sequence: TGTGCCAGCAGCCCCCACCGGACAGGGGGCCAAGAGACCCAGTACTTC. The chain uses TRBV7-2 and TRBJ2-5; 10 bases are shared with TRBD1. With V trimmed by 5 bases and J by 1 base, 7 bases remained unmatched. CDR1 and CDR2 (germline): SGHTA, FQGNSA. This CDR3 is built from 16 residues. The full variable domain, its missing parts supplied by reference TRBV7-2 and TRBJ2-5, is GAGVSQSPSNKVTEKGKDVELRCDPISGHTALYWYRQSLGQGLEFLIYFQGNSAPDKSGLPSDRFSAERTGGSVSTLTIQRTQQEDSAVYLCASSPHRTGGQETQYFGPGTRLLVL.

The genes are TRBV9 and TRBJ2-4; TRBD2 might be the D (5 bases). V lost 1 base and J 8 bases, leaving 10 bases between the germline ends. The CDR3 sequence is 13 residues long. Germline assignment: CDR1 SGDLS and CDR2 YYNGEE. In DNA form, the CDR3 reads TGTGCCAGCAGCGTATCCCTGGGAGACATTCAGTACTTC. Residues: CASSVSLGDIQYF.

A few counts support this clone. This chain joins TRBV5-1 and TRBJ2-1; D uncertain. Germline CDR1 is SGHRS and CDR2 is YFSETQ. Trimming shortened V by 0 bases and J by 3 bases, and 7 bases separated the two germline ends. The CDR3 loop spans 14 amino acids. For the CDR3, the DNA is TGCGCCAGCAGCTTGGTAGCTAGCTACAATGAGCAGTTCTTC. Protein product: CASSLVASYNEQFF. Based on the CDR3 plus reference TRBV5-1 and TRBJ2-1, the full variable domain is KAGVTQTPRYLIKTRGQQVTLSCSPISGHRSVSWYQQTPGQGLQFLFEYFSETQRNKGNFPGRFSGRQFSNSRSEMNVSTLELGDSALYLCASSLVASYNEQFFGPGTRLTVL.

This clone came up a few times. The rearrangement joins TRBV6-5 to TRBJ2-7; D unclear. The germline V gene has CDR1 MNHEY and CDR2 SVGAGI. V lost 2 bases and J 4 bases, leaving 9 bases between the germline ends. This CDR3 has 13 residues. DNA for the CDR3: TGTGCCAGCAGTTACGGGTCGACTTACGAGCAGTACTTC. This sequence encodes CASSYGSTYEQYF.

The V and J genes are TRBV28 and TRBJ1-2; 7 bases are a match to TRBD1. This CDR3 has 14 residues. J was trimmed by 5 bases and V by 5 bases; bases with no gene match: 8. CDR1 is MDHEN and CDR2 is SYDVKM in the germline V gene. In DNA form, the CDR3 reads TGTGCCAGCAGTCTGGGGGACAGCAGATATGGCTACACCTTC. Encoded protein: CASSLGDSRYGYTF.

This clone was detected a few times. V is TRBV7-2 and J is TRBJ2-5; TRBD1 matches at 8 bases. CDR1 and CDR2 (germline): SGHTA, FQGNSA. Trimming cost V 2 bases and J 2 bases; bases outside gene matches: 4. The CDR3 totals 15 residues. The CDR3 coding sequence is TGTGCCAGCAGCTTAATGACAGGGGCTCAAGAGACCCAGTACTTC. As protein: CASSLMTGAQETQYF.

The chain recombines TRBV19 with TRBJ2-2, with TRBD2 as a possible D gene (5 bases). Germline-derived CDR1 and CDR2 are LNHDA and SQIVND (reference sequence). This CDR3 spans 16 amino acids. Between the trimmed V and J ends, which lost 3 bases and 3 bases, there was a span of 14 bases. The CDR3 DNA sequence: TGTGCCAGTAGTATCTCCGAAACTAGGGACACCGGGGAGCTGTTTTTT. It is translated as CASSISETRDTGELFF.

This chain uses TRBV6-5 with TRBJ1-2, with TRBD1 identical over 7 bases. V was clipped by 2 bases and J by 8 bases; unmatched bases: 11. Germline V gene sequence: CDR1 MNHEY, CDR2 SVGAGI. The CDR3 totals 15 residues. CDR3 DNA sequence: TGTGCCAGCAGTTACACCTTGCGACAGGGCTACGGCTACACCTTC. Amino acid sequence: CASSYTLRQGYGYTF.

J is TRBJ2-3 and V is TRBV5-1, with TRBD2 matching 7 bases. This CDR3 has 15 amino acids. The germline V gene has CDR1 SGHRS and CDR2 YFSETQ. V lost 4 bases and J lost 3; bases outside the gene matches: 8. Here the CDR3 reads CASSISSGATDTQYF. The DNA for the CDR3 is TGCGCCAGCAGCATCTCTAGCGGAGCGACAGATACGCAGTATTTT.

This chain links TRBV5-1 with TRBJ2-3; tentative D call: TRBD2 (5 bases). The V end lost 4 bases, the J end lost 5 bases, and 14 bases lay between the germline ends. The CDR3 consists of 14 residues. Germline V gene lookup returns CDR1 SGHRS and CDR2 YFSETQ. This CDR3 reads CASSPEAIRDTQYF. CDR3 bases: TGCGCCAGCAGCCCGGAGGCCATTAGAGATACGCAGTATTTT.

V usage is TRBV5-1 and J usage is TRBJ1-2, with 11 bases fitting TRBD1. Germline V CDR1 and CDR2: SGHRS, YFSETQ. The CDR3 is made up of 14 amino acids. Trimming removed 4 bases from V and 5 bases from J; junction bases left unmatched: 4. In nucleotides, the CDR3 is TGCGCCAGCAGCCTTGGACAGGGGGCATATGGCTACACCTTC. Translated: CASSLGQGAYGYTF.

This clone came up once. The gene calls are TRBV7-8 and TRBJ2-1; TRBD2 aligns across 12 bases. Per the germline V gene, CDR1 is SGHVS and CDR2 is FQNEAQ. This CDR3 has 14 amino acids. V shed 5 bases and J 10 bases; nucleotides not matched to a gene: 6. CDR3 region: CASSRLAGVEEQFF. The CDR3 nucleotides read TGTGCCAGCAGCCGACTAGCGGGAGTGGAAGAGCAGTTCTTC.

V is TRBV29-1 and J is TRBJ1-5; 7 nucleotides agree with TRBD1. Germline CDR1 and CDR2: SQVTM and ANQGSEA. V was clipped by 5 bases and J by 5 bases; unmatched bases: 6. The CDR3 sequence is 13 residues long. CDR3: CSVSTQGDQPQHF. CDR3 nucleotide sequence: TGCAGCGTTTCGACCCAGGGGGATCAGCCCCAGCATTTT.

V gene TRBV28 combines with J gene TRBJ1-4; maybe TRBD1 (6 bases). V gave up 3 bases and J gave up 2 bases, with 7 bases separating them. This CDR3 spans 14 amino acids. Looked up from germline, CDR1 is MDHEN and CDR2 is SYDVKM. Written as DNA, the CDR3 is TGTGCCAGCAGTTTTCAGGGGACTAATGAAAAACTGTTTTTT. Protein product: CASSFQGTNEKLFF. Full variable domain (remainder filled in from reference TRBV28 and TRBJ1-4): DVKVTQSSRYLVKRTGEKVFLECVQDMDHENMFWYRQDPGLGLRLIYFSYDVKMKEKGDIPEGYSVSREKKERFSLILESASTNQTSMYLCASSFQGTNEKLFFGSGTQLSVL.

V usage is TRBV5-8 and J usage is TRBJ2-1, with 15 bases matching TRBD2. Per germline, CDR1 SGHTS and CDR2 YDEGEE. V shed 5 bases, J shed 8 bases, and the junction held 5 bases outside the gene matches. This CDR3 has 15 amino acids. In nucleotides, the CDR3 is TGTGCCAGCAGAAGGGGACTAGCGGGAGGTTATGAGCAGTTCTTC. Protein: CASRRGLAGGYEQFF.

The CDR3 nucleotides are TGTGCCAGCAGCTTAGGAGGGGGCTTTAACAATGAGCAGTTCTTC. Protein product: CASSLGGGFNNEQFF. This chain connects TRBV7-6 to TRBJ2-1; 7 bases agree with TRBD1. Germline CDR1 SGHVS, CDR2 FNYEAQ. The trim removed 1 base at V and 5 bases at J, leaving 5 bases unmatched. CDR3 length: 15 residues.

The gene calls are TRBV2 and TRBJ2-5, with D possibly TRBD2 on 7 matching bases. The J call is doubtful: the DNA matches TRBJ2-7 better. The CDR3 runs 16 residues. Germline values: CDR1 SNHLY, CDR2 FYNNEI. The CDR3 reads CASSEEGGISSYEQYF. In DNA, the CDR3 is TGTGCCAGCAGTGAAGAGGGGGGGATTTCTTCCTACGAGCAGTACTTC.

The CDR3 loop is CASSLGQGVNGYTF. The DNA of the CDR3 is TGTGCCAGCAGTCTGGGACAGGGGGTAAATGGCTACACCTTC. This chain links TRBV27 with TRBJ1-2; TRBD1 agrees at 11 bases. The CDR3 loop spans 14 amino acids. V was clipped by 5 bases and J by 6 bases; unmatched bases: 5. Germline V lookup: CDR1 MNHEY, CDR2 SMNVEV (reference sequence).

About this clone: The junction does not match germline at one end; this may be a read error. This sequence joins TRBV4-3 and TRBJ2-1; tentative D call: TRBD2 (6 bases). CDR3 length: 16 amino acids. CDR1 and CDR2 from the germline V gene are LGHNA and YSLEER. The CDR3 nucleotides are TGCGCCAGCAGCCAAGAAGGGAGGAGCTCCTACAATGGGCAGTTCTTC. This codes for CASSQEGRSSYNGQFF.

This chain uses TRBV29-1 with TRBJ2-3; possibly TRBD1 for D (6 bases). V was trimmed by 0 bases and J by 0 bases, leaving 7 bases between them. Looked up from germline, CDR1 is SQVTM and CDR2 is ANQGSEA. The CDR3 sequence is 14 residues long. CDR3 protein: CSVEDQGSTDTQYF. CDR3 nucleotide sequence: TGCAGCGTTGAAGATCAGGGGAGCACAGATACGCAGTATTTT.